Below, 17 T cell receptor beta chains from the same sample are listed, as sequenced in a study of blood T cell repertoires in COVID-19. Sequenced by immunoSEQ multiplex PCR; TCRdb stores in-frame clones only, minus some. The sample contains about 350,000 clones, about 90% of which appear only once. Sequenced material: PBMCs or T cells enriched from blood (not recorded which). The receptors shown here come from a woman aged 25 to 39 who had been exposed to COVID-19.

V gene TRBV27 combines with J gene TRBJ1-5; maybe TRBD1 (5 bases). Germline lookup yields CDR1 MNHEY and CDR2 SMNVEV (reference sequence). The V and J ends lost 1 base and 4 bases respectively, with 17 bases between them. The CDR3 contains 17 residues. The CDR3 nucleotides read TGTGCCAGCAGTTTATATGGAAGCCAGGGAGGTAATCAGCCCCAGCATTTT. Encoded protein: CASSLYGSQGGNQPQHF.

The V call is TRBV27, the J call TRBJ1-1, with 7 nucleotides matching TRBD1. The germline CDR1 and CDR2 sequences are MNHEY and SMNVEV (reference sequence). This CDR3 has 17 amino acids. J gave up 0 bases and V 6 bases, and 13 bases lay outside the gene matches. The CDR3 nucleotides are TGTGCCAGCAGCTGGGACAGATGGGGAGGAGTGAACACTGAAGCTTTCTTT. Protein product: CASSWDRWGGVNTEAFF.

This chain links TRBV11-2 with TRBJ1-1; D gene uncertain. The V gene lost 3 bases and the J gene lost 1 base, with 9 bases spanning the gap. Germline V gene data show CDR1 as SGHAT and CDR2 as FQNNGV. The CDR3 runs 14 residues. CDR3 region: CASSFGYPNTEAFF. The CDR3, as DNA: TGTGCCAGCAGCTTCGGTTACCCGAACACTGAAGCTTTCTTT.

The V and J genes are TRBV7-2 and TRBJ1-4, with D unresolved. This CDR3 spans 15 amino acids. Germline values: CDR1 SGHTA, CDR2 FQGNSA. V lost 0 bases and J 7 bases, leaving 12 bases between the germline ends. The CDR3 DNA follows: TGTGCCAGCAGCTTAGCGTGGGCAGAGGGTGAAAAACTGTTTTTT. This codes for CASSLAWAEGEKLFF.

The V and J genes are TRBV7-9 and TRBJ1-2, with D possibly being TRBD1 (6 bases). CDR3 length: 14 amino acids. Trimming removed 4 bases at V and 4 bases at J, with 13 bases between. Germline CDR1 is SEHNR and CDR2 is FQNEAQ (reference sequence). The CDR3 DNA follows: TGTGCCAGCAGCTCCAGGGAGGGGGTCTATGGCTACACCTTC. Translating gives CASSSREGVYGYTF.

The chain recombines TRBV6-5 with TRBJ2-3, with 7 bases that match TRBD1. V trimming: 2 bases; J trimming: 5 bases; junction bases outside the gene matches: 7. From germline, CDR1 is MNHEY and CDR2 SVGAGI. There are 15 residues in the CDR3. DNA of the CDR3: TGTGCCAGCAGTTACACAGACAGGGCGGGAGATACGCAGTATTTT. This sequence encodes CASSYTDRAGDTQYF.

This rearrangement joins TRBV5-1 to TRBJ2-7, with 8 bases fitting TRBD2. The V gene end was trimmed by 5 bases and the J gene end by 3 bases; junction bases not matched to a gene: 7. The CDR3 spans 14 residues. Germline V gene lookup returns CDR1 SGHRS and CDR2 YFSETQ. The CDR3 sequence is CASRPHGTSYEQYF. CDR3 nucleotide sequence: TGCGCCAGCAGACCTCACGGGACTAGCTACGAGCAGTACTTC. Full variable domain (rest looked up from reference TRBV5-1 and TRBJ2-7): KAGVTQTPRYLIKTRGQQVTLSCSPISGHRSVSWYQQTPGQGLQFLFEYFSETQRNKGNFPGRFSGRQFSNSRSEMNVSTLELGDSALYLCASRPHGTSYEQYFGPGTRLTVT.

This chain connects TRBV10-2 to TRBJ1-2, with D tentatively TRBD1 (6 bases). Germline V gives CDR1 WSHSY, CDR2 SAAADI. CDR3 length: 15 amino acids. V was clipped by 6 bases and J by 4 bases, with 18 bases between them. CDR3 residues: CASRGGPTGSYGYTF. The CDR3 DNA reads TGCGCCAGCAGGGGGGGGCCTACAGGAAGCTATGGCTACACCTTC.

The rearrangement joins TRBV6-5 to TRBJ1-2; TRBD1 agrees at 8 bases. The V segment lost 6 bases and the J segment 8 bases; nucleotides outside the gene matches: 5. The CDR3 is 12 residues long. CDR1 and CDR2 from the germline V gene are MNHEY and SVGAGI. The CDR3 bases are TGTGCCAGCAGGGACAGGGTAGGCGGCTACACCTTC. Translating gives CASRDRVGGYTF.

V gene TRBV7-3 combines with J gene TRBJ2-7, with D possibly being TRBD1 (6 bases). Germline CDR1 reads SGHTA; CDR2 reads FQGTGA. Trimming shortened V by 5 bases and J by 5 bases, and 16 bases separated the two germline ends. The CDR3 extends over 14 amino acids. The CDR3 protein is CASSPGGRGNEQYF. DNA of the CDR3: TGTGCCAGCAGCCCAGGCGGCAGGGGTAACGAGCAGTACTTC.

The V and J genes are TRBV18 and TRBJ2-5; D gene ambiguous. The V gene's germline CDR1 is KGHSH and CDR2 LQKENI. Trimming removed 3 bases at V and 5 bases at J, with 7 bases between. The CDR3 consists of 12 residues. The CDR3 here is CASSPKPETQYF. The CDR3 nucleotides read TGTGCCAGCTCACCTAAGCCGGAGACCCAGTACTTC.

This clone has only one observation. This chain connects TRBV11-2 to TRBJ1-6; D perhaps matches TRBD1 (6 bases). V lost 5 bases to trimming and J lost 0 bases, with 11 bases between them. The CDR3 contains 16 residues. Germline assignment: CDR1 SGHAT and CDR2 FQNNGV. CDR3 residues: CASSRGQSSYNSPLHF. In DNA form, the CDR3 reads TGTGCCAGCAGCCGAGGACAGAGCTCCTATAATTCACCCCTCCACTTT.

This chain links TRBV7-3 with TRBJ2-3, with 10 bases that match TRBD2. The CDR3 spans 18 residues. The J segment lost 3 bases and the V segment lost 5 bases, leaving 14 bases of the junction unmatched. Germline V gives CDR1 SGHTA, CDR2 FQGTGA. The CDR3 region is CASSPVGGGTSVTDTQYF. CDR3 nucleotide sequence: TGTGCCAGCAGCCCCGTGGGGGGAGGGACTAGCGTAACAGATACGCAGTATTTT.

The J gene is TRBJ1-2, the V gene TRBV30, with D possibly TRBD1 on 6 matching bases. The V and J ends lost 5 bases and 4 bases respectively, with 11 bases between them. Germline CDR1 and CDR2: GTSNPN and SVGIG (reference sequence). The CDR3 extends over 12 amino acids. The CDR3 coding sequence is TGTGCCTGGGAACAGGGTGCCTATGGCTACACCTTC. Protein: CAWEQGAYGYTF.

For the CDR3, the DNA is TGTGCCAGCAGTTCGGGACAGGGGAGATTCTACACCTTC. Translated, it gives CASSSGQGRFYTF. This chain joins TRBV2 and TRBJ1-2; TRBD1 agrees at 10 bases. In germline, CDR1 is SNHLY, CDR2 FYNNEI. CDR3 length equals 13 residues. The V and J ends lost 5 bases and 10 bases, in that order; junction bases with no gene match: 7.

A few counts support this clone. The V and J genes are TRBV7-3 and TRBJ2-1, with 10 positions matching TRBD2. Germline CDR1 SGHTA, CDR2 FQGTGA. The J segment lost 4 bases and the V segment lost 2 bases, leaving 11 bases of the junction unmatched. CDR3 length equals 18 residues. The CDR3 DNA sequence: TGTGCCAGCAGCTTAGCTGCTAGCGGGAGACCTGGGTACAATGAGCAGTTCTTC. Residues: CASSLAASGRPGYNEQFF. Variable domain in full (rest from reference TRBV7-3 and TRBJ2-1): GAGVSQTPSNKVTEKGKYVELRCDPISGHTALYWYRQSLGQGPEFLIYFQGTGAADDSGLPNDRFFAVRPEGSVSTLKIQRTERGDSAVYLCASSLAASGRPGYNEQFFGPGTRLTVL.

A single count supports this clone. In nucleotides, the CDR3 is TGTGCCAGCGGTTGGGGCGGAGGGCTAAACACCGGGGAGCTGTTTTTT. It yields the protein CASGWGGGLNTGELFF. V and J are TRBV27 and TRBJ2-2; tentatively, D is TRBD2 (6 bases). The V and J ends lost 8 bases and 2 bases respectively, with 18 bases between them. The CDR3 sequence is 16 residues long. The germline V gene encodes CDR1 MNHEY and CDR2 SMNVEV (reference sequence).